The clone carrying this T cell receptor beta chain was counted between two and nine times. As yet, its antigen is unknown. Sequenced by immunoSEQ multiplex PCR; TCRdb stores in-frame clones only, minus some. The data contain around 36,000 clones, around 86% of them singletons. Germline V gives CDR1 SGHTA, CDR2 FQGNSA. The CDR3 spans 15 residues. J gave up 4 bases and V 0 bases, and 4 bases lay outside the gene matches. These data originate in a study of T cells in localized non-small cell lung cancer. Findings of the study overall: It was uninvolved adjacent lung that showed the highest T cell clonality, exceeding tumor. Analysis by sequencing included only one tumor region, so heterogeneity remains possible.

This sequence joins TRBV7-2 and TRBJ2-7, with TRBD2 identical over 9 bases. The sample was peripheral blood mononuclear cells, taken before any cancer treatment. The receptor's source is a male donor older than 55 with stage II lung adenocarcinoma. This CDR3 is CASSLASGSGYEQYF. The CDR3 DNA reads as TGTGCCAGCAGCTTAGCTAGCGGGAGTGGGTACGAGCAGTACTTC.